This T cell receptor beta chain was captured by sequencing in a study of early T cells in non-severe SARS-CoV-2 infection. Across the study: The chains were unpaired, and the sequenced material was bulk RNA from unsorted whole blood. General study findings and limits: Clonotype matching in VDJdb favored anti-spike CD8 responses and did not capture private and CD4 specificities.

CDR1 is MNHNY, CDR2 SVGAGI, per germline (reference sequence). Trimming removed 2 bases from V and 4 bases from J, with 18 bases in between. The CDR3 has 16 residues. In this sample, this clonotype turned up a few times. Its antigen is not known. The library protocol tagged individual cDNA molecules with unique molecular identifiers. TCRdb re-derived calls from the 5' RACE reads in MiXCR, one entry per CDR3 protein. The data show 57,000 or so distinct CDR3 sequences, with approximately 12% seen just once and approximately 1.1% held by the top ten. The clonotype was recovered from an adult who was a healthcare worker with PCR-confirmed SARS-CoV-2 infection or an uninfected control (not recorded which). The donor label of this sample is uncertain. This chain joins TRBV6-6 and TRBJ2-7; D might be TRBD1 or TRBD2, each matching 5 bases. Source: whole blood, taken at baseline. Here the CDR3 reads CASSYQGPIYTYEQYV. In nucleotides, the CDR3 is TGTGCCAGCAGTTACCAGGGACCAATCTATACTTACGAGCAGTACGTC.